This TCR beta chain was recorded in a study of prognosis after radiotherapy for stage I lung cancer. Study in general: About 15 cases involved newly diagnosed primary stage I lung tumors, and 4 to 6 involved oligometastatic NSCLC subsequent to surgical resection of the primary tumor. Among the patients, seven or eight had squamous cell carcinoma and twelve had adenocarcinoma. The biologically effective dose of the SBRT radiotherapy was at least 100 Gy, given over 3 to 5 fractions. Progression was not significant in around 15 patients, whereas several developed distant metastases (median roughly 7 months) after radiotherapy.

This clonotype was picked up many times. Germline V gene sequence: CDR1 GTSNPN, CDR2 SVGIG (reference sequence). Trimming removed 3 bases at V and 5 bases at J, with 8 bases between. The CDR3 extends over 13 amino acids. Multiplex PCR, run in two rounds, amplified TCR beta CDR3 from genomic DNA. Used in first-round PCR were primers specific to each TRBV and TRBJ gene. TCRdb called the multiplex PCR reads again in MiXCR, with one record for every CDR3 protein. The repertoire holds 20,000 to 30,000 distinct CDR3 sequences, with around 43% as singletons. The chain is built from TRBV30 and TRBJ1-6; D ambiguous. Sequencing was performed on PBMCs, taken before or after stereotactic body radiation therapy (not recorded which). This receptor was obtained from a donor at least 50 years old with non-small cell lung cancer. As DNA, the CDR3 is TGTGCCTGGAGCAGTTACCATAATTCACCCCTCCACTTT. Protein product: CAWSSYHNSPLHF.